The entry below describes one T cell receptor beta chain. Germline V gene data show CDR1 as LGHDT and CDR2 as YNNKEL (reference sequence). V dropped 1 base and J dropped 6; count of bases not matched to a gene: 13. The CDR3 runs to 17 residues. This sample was included in a study of blood T cell repertoires in COVID-19. Study processing details: Counts of nucleated cells, estimated from reference gene primer amplification, were obtained. The protocol was immunoSEQ multiplex PCR, while the TCRdb copy is restricted to in-frame clones and leaves out a portion. V, J and clone size are taken as reported in that table, and D and trimming were inferred from the DNA itself. The sample carries more than 55,000 clones, 79% recorded once.

V is TRBV3-1 (or the pseudogene TRBV3-2) and J is TRBJ1-2, with 8 bases lining up with TRBD1. The clonotype was recovered from a human donor in a cohort sampled during active COVID-19. Sequenced material: peripheral blood. This CDR3 is CASSQVPAGGARDGYTF. In nucleotides, the CDR3 is TGTGCCAGCAGCCAAGTTCCGGCAGGGGGCGCCCGGGATGGCTACACCTTC.